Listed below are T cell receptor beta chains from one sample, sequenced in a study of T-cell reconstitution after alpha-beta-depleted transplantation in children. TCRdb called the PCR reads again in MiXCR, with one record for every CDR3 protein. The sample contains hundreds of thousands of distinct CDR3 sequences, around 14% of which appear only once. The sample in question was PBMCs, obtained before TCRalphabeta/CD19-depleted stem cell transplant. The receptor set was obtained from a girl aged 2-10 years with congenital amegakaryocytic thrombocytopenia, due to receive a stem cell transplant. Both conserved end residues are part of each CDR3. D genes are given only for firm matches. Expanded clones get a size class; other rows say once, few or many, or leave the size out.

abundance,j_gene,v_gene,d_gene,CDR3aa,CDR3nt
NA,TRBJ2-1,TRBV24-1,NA,CATSDFRGDEQFF,TGTGCCACCAGTGATTTCCGGGGCGATGAGCAGTTCTTC
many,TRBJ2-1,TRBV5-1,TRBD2,CASSSHLTSASSYNEQFF,TGCGCCAGCAGCTCGCACCTAACTAGCGCTAGTTCCTACAATGAGCAGTTCTTC
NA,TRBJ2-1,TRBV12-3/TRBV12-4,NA,CASTMGDEQFF,TGTGCCAGCACCATGGGTGATGAGCAGTTCTTC
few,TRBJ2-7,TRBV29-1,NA,CSVRQGKGYEQYF,TGCAGCGTCCGGCAGGGGAAAGGGTACGAGCAGTACTTC
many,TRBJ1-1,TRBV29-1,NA,CSVDSGIEAFF,TGCAGCGTTGATTCCGGAATTGAAGCTTTCTTT
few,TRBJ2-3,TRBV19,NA,CASAAPTTGRDTQYF,TGTGCCAGTGCGGCCCCAACTACCGGCAGGGATACGCAGTATTTT
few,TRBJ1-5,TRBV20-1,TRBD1,CCARGMTGEASNQPQHF,TGCTGTGCTAGAGGAATGACAGGGGAGGCGAGCAATCAGCCCCAGCATTTT
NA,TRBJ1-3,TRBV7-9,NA,CASSLPTDGSGNTIYF,TGTGCCAGCAGCTTACCGACCGATGGCTCTGGAAACACCATATATTTT
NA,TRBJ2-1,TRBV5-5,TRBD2,CASSLRAGGSEQFF,TGTGCCAGCAGCTTGAGGGCGGGAGGGTCTGAGCAGTTCTTC
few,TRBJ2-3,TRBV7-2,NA,CASSPWTGSSTDTQYF,TGTGCCAGCAGCCCGTGGACTGGATCTAGCACAGATACGCAGTATTTT